This T cell receptor beta chain originates from a study of sequential checkpoint blockade in melanoma. Noted treatment: randomized to nivolumab then ipilimumab (arm A) or the reverse (arm B). Deletions cut 6 bases from V and 10 bases from J, with 18 bases between. Germline V gene data show CDR1 as MNHNS and CDR2 as SASEGT. CDR3 length: 13 amino acids. Clones were read by immunoSEQ multiplex PCR, and TCRdb kept only the in-frame ones, dropping some. The table shows some 18,000 clones, with 80% occurring only once. The material was CD8+ T cells sorted from blood (inferred from file names), obtained from a patient given nivolumab and ipilimumab in sequence. The chain links TRBV6-1 to TRBJ1-2; D is possibly TRBD1 (6 bases). This receptor was obtained from a human donor with melanoma. The CDR3 DNA follows: TGTGCCAGCAGGGACAGTGGGGAAGGGGTCTACACCTTC. Its translation is CASRDSGEGVYTF.